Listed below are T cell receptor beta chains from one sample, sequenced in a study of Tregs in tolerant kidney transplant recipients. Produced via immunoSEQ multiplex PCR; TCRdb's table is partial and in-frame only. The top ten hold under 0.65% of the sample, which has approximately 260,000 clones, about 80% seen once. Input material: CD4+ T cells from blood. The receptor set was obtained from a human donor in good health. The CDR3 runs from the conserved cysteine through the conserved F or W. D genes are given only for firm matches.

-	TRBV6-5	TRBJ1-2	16	TGTGCCAGCAGTTACTCTCACCGGGGAACTAACTATGGCTACACCTTC	CASSYSHRGTNYGYTF